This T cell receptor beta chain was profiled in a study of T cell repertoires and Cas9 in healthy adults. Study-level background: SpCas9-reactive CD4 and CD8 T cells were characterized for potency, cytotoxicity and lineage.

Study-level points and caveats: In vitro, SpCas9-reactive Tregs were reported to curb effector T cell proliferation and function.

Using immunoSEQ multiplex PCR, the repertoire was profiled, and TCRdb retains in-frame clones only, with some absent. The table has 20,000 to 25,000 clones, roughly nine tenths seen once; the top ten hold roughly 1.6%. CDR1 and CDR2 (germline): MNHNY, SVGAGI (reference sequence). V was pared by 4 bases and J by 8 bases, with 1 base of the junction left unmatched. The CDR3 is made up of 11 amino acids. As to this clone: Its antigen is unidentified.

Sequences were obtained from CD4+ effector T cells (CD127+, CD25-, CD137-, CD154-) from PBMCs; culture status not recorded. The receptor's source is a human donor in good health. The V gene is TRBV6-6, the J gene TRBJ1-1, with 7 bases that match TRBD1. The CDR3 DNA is TGTGCCAGCAGTTTAGGGGGCGAAGCTTTCTTT. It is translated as CASSLGGEAFF.